This passage covers 32 T cell receptor beta chains from one sample sequenced in a study of cytomegalovirus exposure and HLA in healthy donors. The PCR made use of 60 Vbeta and 13 Jbeta primers. Repertoires were generated with immunoSEQ multiplex PCR, while TCRdb's copy carries only in-frame clones and drops some. There are some 180,000 clones in the sample; more than 60% occur only once, and approximately 1.3% lies in the top ten. Sequenced: PBMCs. The receptors were sampled from a man aged 18 to 29 in good health and CMV-seronegative.

Only one count was recorded for this clone. The chain uses TRBV7-2 and TRBJ2-7; TRBD1 might be the D (6 bases). The V gene lost 1 base and the J gene lost 0 bases, with 13 bases spanning the gap. The CDR3 is 16 residues long. Germline CDR1 reads SGHTA; CDR2 reads FQGNSA. The CDR3 here is CASSLVATGLSYEQYF. The CDR3 coding sequence is TGTGCCAGCAGCTTAGTGGCAACAGGGCTCTCCTACGAGCAGTACTTC.

This chain joins TRBV27 and TRBJ2-7, with TRBD1 identical over 11 bases. Per germline, CDR1 MNHEY and CDR2 SMNVEV (reference sequence). The CDR3 spans 14 residues. J gave up 5 bases and V 1 base, and 1 base lay outside the gene matches. CDR3 in DNA: TGTGCCAGCAGTTTATGGGACAGGGGGGACGAGCAGTACTTC. As protein: CASSLWDRGDEQYF.

In its sample, this clone was seen many times. V usage is TRBV4-2 and J usage is TRBJ1-3; 7 bases are shared with TRBD1. The CDR3 loop spans 15 amino acids. The V gene end was trimmed by 0 bases and the J gene end by 4 bases; junction bases not matched to a gene: 3. Germline loops: CDR1 LGHNA, CDR2 YNFKEQ. CDR3 sequence (DNA): TGTGCCAGCAGCCAAGATACAGGGGAAGGAAACACCATATATTTT. It is translated as CASSQDTGEGNTIYF.

The chain has TRBV30 and TRBJ1-1; 10 positions agree with TRBD1. Unmatched junction bases numbered 6, after V lost 0 bases and J lost 5 bases. Germline CDR1 GTSNPN, CDR2 SVGIG (reference sequence). This CDR3 region has 15 residues. This CDR3 is CAWSVLGTGATEAFF. The CDR3 nucleotides read TGTGCCTGGAGTGTACTGGGGACAGGGGCTACTGAAGCTTTCTTT.

The chain joins TRBV6-5 to TRBJ1-2, with D possibly being TRBD1 (6 bases). The CDR3 sequence is 16 residues long. Germline-derived CDR1 and CDR2 are MNHEY and SVGAGI. With 2 bases removed from V and 8 bases from J, the gap between germline ends came to 21 bases. This CDR3 reads CASSYTRDKGLGGYTF. The DNA for the CDR3 is TGTGCCAGCAGTTACACTCGGGACAAGGGATTGGGAGGCTACACCTTC.

The chain uses TRBV2 and TRBJ1-2; 8 bases match TRBD1. Unmatched junction bases numbered 3, after V lost 6 bases and J lost 3 bases. Germline loops: CDR1 SNHLY, CDR2 FYNNEI. The CDR3 runs 13 residues. The CDR3 sequence is CASSRDRYYGYTF. The DNA of the CDR3 is TGTGCCAGCAGCAGGGACAGGTACTATGGCTACACCTTC.

The chain employs TRBV4-3 and TRBJ2-7; 8 positions agree with TRBD1. Germline CDR1 LGHNA, CDR2 YSLEER. There are 16 residues in the CDR3. V shed 3 bases, J shed 1 base, and the junction held 8 bases outside the gene matches. As DNA, the CDR3 is TGCGCCAGCAGCCACGATATTAACAGGGGGTCCTACGAGCAGTACTTC. This gives the protein CASSHDINRGSYEQYF.

The chain carries TRBV7-2 and TRBJ1-2, with D perhaps matching TRBD1 (5 bases). Germline V gene sequence: CDR1 SGHTA, CDR2 FQGNSA. The CDR3 is 14 residues long. Trimming stripped 1 base from V and 2 bases from J, with 8 bases between. The CDR3 spells CASSLEGRNYGYTF. In DNA form, the CDR3 reads TGTGCCAGCAGCTTAGAGGGGCGGAACTATGGCTACACCTTC. The variable domain in full, with the rest retrieved from reference TRBV7-2 and TRBJ1-2, is GAGVSQSPSNKVTEKGKDVELRCDPISGHTALYWYRQSLGQGLEFLIYFQGNSAPDKSGLPSDRFSAERTGGSVSTLTIQRTQQEDSAVYLCASSLEGRNYGYTFGSGTRLTVV.

A few counts support this clone. This sequence joins TRBV18 and TRBJ1-2, with 9 nucleotides matching TRBD1. Germline trimming cut 3 bases from V and 14 bases from J; bases unmatched to any gene: 16. Germline-derived CDR1 and CDR2 are KGHSH and LQKENI. The CDR3 loop spans 15 amino acids. Here the CDR3 reads CASSPSTGGLRDYTF. The CDR3 DNA reads TGTGCCAGCTCACCCTCAACAGGGGGCCTGCGTGATTATACCTTC.

For this clone: At one boundary the junction diverges from the germline segment, which might be a read error. This chain uses TRBV28 with TRBJ1-2; TRBD1 matches at 7 bases. CDR3 size: 13 residues. Per germline, CDR1 MDHEN and CDR2 SYDVKM. Written as DNA, the CDR3 is TGTGTCAGCAAGACGGGACAGTACTATGGCTACACCTTC. The encoded protein is CVSKTGQYYGYTF.

This chain uses TRBV5-1 with TRBJ1-1; 10 bases line up with TRBD1. The CDR3 length is 14 residues. Germline CDR1 SGHRS, CDR2 YFSETQ. Losses at the gene ends were 4 bases for V and 0 bases for J; bases not matched to a gene: 0. As DNA, the CDR3 is TGCGCCAGCAGCGGACAGGGGGTGAACACTGAAGCTTTCTTT. Protein: CASSGQGVNTEAFF. The variable domain in full, completed from reference TRBV5-1 and TRBJ1-1, reads KAGVTQTPRYLIKTRGQQVTLSCSPISGHRSVSWYQQTPGQGLQFLFEYFSETQRNKGNFPGRFSGRQFSNSRSEMNVSTLELGDSALYLCASSGQGVNTEAFFGQGTRLTVV.

The chain has TRBV7-2 and TRBJ1-1; 8 bases align to TRBD1. Per the germline V gene, CDR1 is SGHTA and CDR2 is FQGNSA. Trimming at V came to 0 bases and at J to 6 bases, leaving 6 bases not matched to a gene. This CDR3 is 15 amino acids long. The chain's CDR3 is CASSLAQGAPAEAFF. The CDR3 DNA reads as TGTGCCAGCAGCTTAGCTCAGGGGGCGCCGGCTGAAGCTTTCTTT. The full variable domain, in which reference TRBV7-2 and TRBJ1-1 provide the parts outside the CDR3, is GAGVSQSPSNKVTEKGKDVELRCDPISGHTALYWYRQSLGQGLEFLIYFQGNSAPDKSGLPSDRFSAERTGGSVSTLTIQRTQQEDSAVYLCASSLAQGAPAEAFFGQGTRLTVV.

The J gene is TRBJ1-4, the V gene TRBV5-4; 8 positions match TRBD1. Trimming took 3 bases from V and 5 from J; bases not matched to a gene: 9. CDR3 length: 16 residues. In germline, CDR1 is SGHNT, CDR2 YYREEE (reference sequence). CDR3 amino acids: CASSSLDREGNEKLFF. CDR3 DNA: TGTGCCAGCAGCTCACTGGACAGGGAAGGGAATGAAAAACTGTTTTTT.

V gene TRBV6-5 combines with J gene TRBJ2-7, with D tentatively TRBD1 (5 bases). This CDR3 contains 15 residues. From germline, CDR1 is MNHEY and CDR2 SVGAGI. Trimming took off 6 bases at V and 1 base at J, with 16 bases between the two ends. The CDR3 sequence is CASRLTELFSYEQYF. The CDR3 DNA reads TGTGCCAGCAGACTGACAGAATTGTTTTCCTACGAGCAGTACTTC.

This chain links TRBV28 with TRBJ2-3, with TRBD1 identical over 8 bases. The CDR3 extends over 15 amino acids. The ends lost 2 bases at V and 2 bases at J; junction bases unmatched: 3. The germline V gene encodes CDR1 MDHEN and CDR2 SYDVKM. CDR3 nucleotide sequence: TGTGCCAGCAGTTTAAGGACAGGGTCCACAGATACGCAGTATTTT. This codes for CASSLRTGSTDTQYF.

This chain links TRBV5-6 with TRBJ1-1; 7 bases fit TRBD1. CDR1 is SGHDT and CDR2 is YYEEEE in the germline V gene. The CDR3 covers 17 residues. V shed 1 base, J shed 5 bases, and the junction held 14 bases outside the gene matches. The CDR3 coding sequence is TGTGCCAGCAGCTTGCTTGGCCAGGGGGGAGGAACAACTGAAGCTTTCTTT. It is translated as CASSLLGQGGGTTEAFF.

This chain joins TRBV5-6 and TRBJ2-3; weak D call: TRBD2 (5 bases). The length of the CDR3 is 13 residues. Trimming cost V 5 bases and J 4 bases, with 11 bases left between them. The germline gives CDR1 SGHDT, CDR2 YYEEEE. CDR3 protein: CASRFQRADTQYF. CDR3 DNA: TGTGCCAGCAGGTTTCAGAGGGCAGATACGCAGTATTTT. The whole variable domain, filled in from reference TRBV5-6 and TRBJ2-3, reads DAGVTQSPTHLIKTRGQQVTLRCSPKSGHDTVSWYQQALGQGPQFIFQYYEEEERQRGNFPDRFSGHQFPNYSSELNVNALLLGDSALYLCASRFQRADTQYFGPGTRLTVL.

V gene TRBV14 combines with J gene TRBJ1-2; no clear D. Germline-derived CDR1 and CDR2 are SGHDN and FVKESK. The CDR3 consists of 16 residues. Trimming removed 0 bases at V and 0 bases at J, with 11 bases between. The CDR3 loop is CASSQDGQPANYGYTF. The CDR3 nucleotides read TGTGCCAGCAGCCAAGATGGGCAGCCAGCTAACTATGGCTACACCTTC.

The chain uses TRBV15 and TRBJ2-4, with TRBD2 matching over 8 bases. This CDR3 is built from 14 residues. The germline V gene has CDR1 LNHNV and CDR2 YYDKDF (reference sequence). Trimming removed 5 bases from V and 3 bases from J; junction bases left unmatched: 3. The chain's CDR3 is CATSGSGIKNIQYF. The CDR3 DNA reads as TGTGCCACCAGCGGTAGCGGGATCAAAAACATTCAGTACTTC.

The chain joins TRBV7-8 to TRBJ2-7, with 9 bases fitting TRBD1. CDR1 and CDR2 from the germline V gene are SGHVS and FQNEAQ. The CDR3 covers 14 residues. The V segment lost 5 bases and the J segment 3 bases; nucleotides outside the gene matches: 5. The chain's CDR3 is CASSMMTGGYEQYF. The CDR3 nucleotides read TGTGCCAGCAGCATGATGACAGGGGGCTACGAGCAGTACTTC.

This chain links TRBV4-2 with TRBJ1-5; D is uncertain. This CDR3 has 13 residues. Germline V CDR1 and CDR2: LGHNA, YNFKEQ. With 1 base removed from V and 2 bases from J, the gap between germline ends came to 3 bases. The CDR3 DNA reads TGTGCCAGCAGCCAAGGCGGCAATCAGCCCCAGCATTTT. Translating it yields CASSQGGNQPQHF.

The chain is built from TRBV7-9 and TRBJ2-7, with D possibly being TRBD2 (7 bases). V was shortened by 5 bases and J by 4 bases, with 15 bases between the two germline ends. Germline values: CDR1 SEHNR, CDR2 FQNEAQ (reference sequence). The CDR3 sequence is 14 residues long. The CDR3 bases are TGTGCCAGCAGCCAAGGGGGGGAAAGATACGAGCAGTACTTC. This sequence encodes CASSQGGERYEQYF. Supplemented by reference TRBV7-9 and TRBJ2-7, the full variable domain reads DTGVSQNPRHKITKRGQNVTFRCDPISEHNRLYWYRQTLGQGPEFLTYFQNEAQLEKSRLLSDRFSAERPKGSFSTLEIQRTEQGDSAMYLCASSQGGERYEQYFGPGTRLTVT.

V gene TRBV9 combines with J gene TRBJ2-3; D gene unclear. V was cut by 2 bases and J by 0 bases, with 10 bases left in between. The V gene's germline CDR1 is SGDLS and CDR2 YYNGEE. The length of the CDR3 is 15 residues. The CDR3 DNA is TGTGCCAGCAGCGTGTCCCCGACTAGCACAGATACGCAGTATTTT. Translation gives CASSVSPTSTDTQYF.

The J gene is TRBJ2-3, the V gene TRBV2, with D maybe TRBD2 (6 bases). This CDR3 is 15 amino acids long. Per germline, CDR1 SNHLY and CDR2 FYNNEI. V dropped 6 bases and J dropped 6 bases, with 19 bases sitting between them. The CDR3 region is CASSRRGFLSDTQYF. The CDR3 DNA sequence: TGTGCCAGCAGCAGGAGGGGATTTTTATCGGATACGCAGTATTTT.

The gene calls are TRBV6-6 and TRBJ2-3; maybe TRBD1 (5 bases). The CDR3 totals 13 residues. With 2 bases removed from V and 5 bases from J, the gap between germline ends came to 8 bases. The germline CDR1 and CDR2 sequences are MNHNY and SVGAGI (reference sequence). For the CDR3, the DNA is TGTGCCAGCAGTTACGTAGGGGTAGATACGCAGTATTTT. Amino acid sequence: CASSYVGVDTQYF.

The CDR3 loop is CASSLGTVRGSSYNSPLHF. CDR3 sequence (DNA): TGTGCCAGCAGCTTAGGGACGGTACGGGGAAGCTCCTATAATTCACCCCTCCACTTT. V usage is TRBV7-2 and J usage is TRBJ1-6; unclear D gene. Germline V gene sequence: CDR1 SGHTA, CDR2 FQGNSA. The CDR3 loop spans 19 amino acids. The V gene lost 1 base and the J gene lost 0 bases, with 16 bases spanning the gap.

This CDR3 is CASSFSDSPLHF. DNA of the CDR3: TGTGCCAGTAGCTTTAGTGATTCACCCCTCCACTTT. The genes are TRBV19 and TRBJ1-6; D not certain. CDR3 length: 12 residues. The V end was cut by 6 bases, the J end by 8 bases, with 8 bases between. Germline-derived CDR1 and CDR2 are LNHDA and SQIVND (reference sequence).

The chain carries TRBV6-5 and TRBJ1-1; D is uncertain. The CDR3 covers 15 residues. Per the germline V gene, CDR1 is MNHEY and CDR2 is SVGAGI. V dropped 5 bases and J dropped 5 bases, with 18 bases sitting between them. DNA of the CDR3: TGTGCCAGCAGTCCCTATAATCAAGTTAGAACTGAAGCTTTCTTT. It codes for CASSPYNQVRTEAFF.

The genes are TRBV4-1 and TRBJ2-5, with 7 nucleotides matching TRBD1. The CDR3 is made up of 15 amino acids. Germline lookup yields CDR1 MGHRA and CDR2 YSYEKL. Trimming cost V 4 bases and J 5 bases; bases outside gene matches: 10. CDR3 loop: CASSPTGVRGETQYF. CDR3 DNA sequence: TGCGCCAGCAGCCCAACAGGGGTTAGGGGTGAGACCCAGTACTTC.

CDR3 amino acids: CASRSDRVSYEQYF. The CDR3 region has the DNA TGTGCCAGCAGATCGGACAGGGTTTCGTACGAGCAGTACTTC. The V gene is TRBV28, the J gene TRBJ2-7; TRBD1 agrees at 8 bases. The CDR3 covers 14 residues. Trimming cost V 6 bases and J 4 bases; bases outside gene matches: 8. Germline V gene data show CDR1 as MDHEN and CDR2 as SYDVKM.

This chain joins TRBV5-1 and TRBJ1-1; D not resolved. This CDR3 contains 15 residues. The V and J ends lost 1 base and 4 bases respectively, with 14 bases between them. Germline assignment: CDR1 SGHRS and CDR2 YFSETQ. CDR3 residues: CASSLSEQRGTEAFF. The CDR3 coding sequence is TGCGCCAGCAGCTTGTCGGAGCAACGGGGCACTGAAGCTTTCTTT.

The chain combines TRBV18 with TRBJ1-1; D remains ambiguous. CDR3 size: 13 residues. CDR1 is KGHSH, CDR2 LQKENI, per germline. Trimming left V 0 bases short and J 3 bases short, with 5 bases between. The DNA for the CDR3 is TGTGCCAGCTCACCACCCCTAGACACTGAAGCTTTCTTT. Its protein product is CASSPPLDTEAFF.